The 14 T cell receptor beta chains below were found in one sample sequenced in a study of T-cell memory formation after mild COVID-19. TCRdb independently ran MiXCR on the 5' RACE reads; one entry per CDR3 protein. Among roughly 500,000 distinct CDR3 sequences listed, just over 20% were seen once. The specimen was PBMCs or a T cell subset sorted from them (not recorded which). These receptors all come from an adult woman who had mild COVID-19 (a few samples of this study predate the infection). Cell type and time point are not known.

The chain links TRBV27 to TRBJ2-1, with 7 bases identical to TRBD2. V gave up 5 bases and J gave up 14 bases; unmatched junction bases: 9. The CDR3 extends over 12 amino acids. Germline loops: CDR1 MNHEY, CDR2 SMNVEV (reference sequence). CDR3 bases: TGTGCCAGCAGTACTCCCGGGAGCGGGGAGTTCTTC. It encodes CASSTPGSGEFF.

The gene calls are TRBV4-3 and TRBJ2-1, with 15 bases matching TRBD2. CDR1 and CDR2 (germline): LGHNA, YSLEER. The junction had 1 base not matched to a gene; V was cut back by 0 bases and J by 1 base. The CDR3 consists of 18 residues. DNA for the CDR3: TGCGCCAGCAGCCAAGAAGGGACTAGCGGGAGGTCCTACAATGAGCAGTTCTTC. Amino acid sequence: CASSQEGTSGRSYNEQFF.

There are a few counts of this clonotype. V is TRBV4-2 and J is TRBJ2-3; 9 positions match TRBD2. V lost 0 bases to trimming and J lost 6 bases; unmatched junction nucleotides: 7. CDR3 size: 16 residues. CDR1 and CDR2 from the germline V gene are LGHNA and YNFKEQ. DNA of the CDR3: TGTGCCAGCAGCCAAGAGGGGGGGACTAGCTTCGATACGCAGTATTTT. Protein product: CASSQEGGTSFDTQYF.

This clonotype was detected a few times. This sequence joins TRBV2 and TRBJ2-4; D gene ambiguous. Germline V CDR1 and CDR2: SNHLY, FYNNEI. Deletions cut 3 bases from V and 6 bases from J, with 9 bases between. CDR3 size: 13 residues. CDR3 DNA: TGTGCCAGCAGTGACGCCAGAATAAACATTCAGTACTTC. Translating gives CASSDARINIQYF.

V usage is TRBV5-1 and J usage is TRBJ2-7; 9 bases match TRBD2. CDR1 and CDR2 from the germline V gene are SGHRS and YFSETQ. Germline trimming cut 0 bases from V and 5 bases from J; bases unmatched to any gene: 6. This CDR3 region has 15 residues. In DNA form, the CDR3 reads TGCGCCAGCAGCTTGGCACCTGGACTAGCGAACGAGCAGTACTTC. Encoded protein: CASSLAPGLANEQYF.

In this sample, this clonotype turned up a few times. The gene calls are TRBV7-8 and TRBJ2-1; D might be TRBD1 (5 bases). Germline V gives CDR1 SGHVS, CDR2 FQNEAQ. This CDR3 is built from 13 residues. V was trimmed by 2 bases and J by 10 bases, leaving 12 bases between them. For the CDR3, the DNA is TGTGCCAGCAGCTTATCGACCCCAGGGGAGCAGTTCTTC. This gives the protein CASSLSTPGEQFF.

In its sample, this clonotype was seen many times. The rearrangement uses TRBV7-8 and TRBJ2-1; no clear D. V lost 4 bases to trimming and J lost 0 bases, with 13 bases between them. Looked up from germline, CDR1 is SGHVS and CDR2 is FQNEAQ. This CDR3 is 16 amino acids long. Here the CDR3 DNA reads TGTGCCAGCAGCTCCCCGGACGCTTCCTCCTACAATGAGCAGTTCTTC. Translated, it gives CASSSPDASSYNEQFF.

This clonotype was observed a few times. The chain couples TRBV5-6 to TRBJ2-7, with D perhaps TRBD1 (6 bases). The germline V gene encodes CDR1 SGHDT and CDR2 YYEEEE. This CDR3 comprises 14 residues. Deletions cut 4 bases from V and 4 bases from J, with 15 bases between. The CDR3 nucleotides read TGTGCCAGCAGCGACTCGGGGACAACATACGAGCAGTACTTC. It translates to CASSDSGTTYEQYF.

The rearrangement joins TRBV27 to TRBJ2-5; possibly TRBD2 for D (6 bases). V was clipped by 3 bases and J by 2 bases, with 10 bases between them. The CDR3 consists of 14 residues. CDR1 is MNHEY, CDR2 SMNVEV, per germline (reference sequence). The CDR3 loop reads CASSLGTLQETQYF. The CDR3 DNA follows: TGTGCCAGCAGTTTGGGGACTCTACAAGAGACCCAGTACTTC.

This rearrangement joins TRBV20-1 to TRBJ2-7; D may match TRBD1 or TRBD2 (7 bases each). V was clipped by 3 bases and J by 6 bases, with 12 bases between them. CDR1 is DFQATT, CDR2 SNEGSKA, per germline (reference sequence). The CDR3 has 12 residues. The CDR3 spells CSASPGGGEQYF. As DNA, the CDR3 is TGCAGTGCTAGTCCAGGGGGGGGCGAGCAGTACTTC.

This clonotype was seen a few times. An end of the junction does not agree with germline; a read error may underlie this. V usage is TRBV5-8 and J usage is TRBJ2-2, with D perhaps assigned TRBD1 or TRBD2 (5 bases each). The CDR3 extends over 10 amino acids. CDR1 SGHTS and CDR2 YDEGEE come from the germline V gene. CDR3 sequence (DNA): TGTGCCAGCAGCTCTCCGGGACCTGTTTTT. Protein product: CASSSPGPVF. The full variable domain, completed using reference TRBV5-8 and TRBJ2-2, is EAGVTQSPTHLIKTRGQQATLRCSPISGHTSVYWYQQALGLGLQFLLWYDEGEERNRGNFPPRFSGRQFPNYSSELNVNALELEDSALYLCASSSPGPVFGEGSRLTVL.

This chain links TRBV30 with TRBJ1-5, with a weak D call TRBD1 (5 bases). CDR1 and CDR2 (germline): GTSNPN, SVGIG (reference sequence). V was shortened by 0 bases and J by 7 bases, with 13 bases between the two germline ends. The CDR3 contains 14 residues. The CDR3 sequence: CAWSVYQGAQPQHF. Written as DNA, the CDR3 is TGTGCCTGGAGTGTATACCAGGGTGCCCAGCCCCAGCATTTT.

The chain uses TRBV27 and TRBJ2-5; unclear D gene. Germline loops: CDR1 MNHEY, CDR2 SMNVEV (reference sequence). V was trimmed by 5 bases and J by 7 bases, leaving 11 bases between them. The CDR3 runs 12 residues. The CDR3 loop reads CASSPSVGTQYF. The CDR3 region has the DNA TGTGCCAGCAGTCCCTCCGTAGGGACCCAGTACTTC.

The V gene is TRBV19, the J gene TRBJ2-1; D may be TRBD2 (6 bases). V lost 3 bases to trimming and J lost 0 bases, with 9 bases between them. Germline CDR1 and CDR2: LNHDA and SQIVND (reference sequence). The CDR3 is 15 residues long. In nucleotides, the CDR3 is TGTGCCAGTAGTATTCGGGGGAACTCCTACAATGAGCAGTTCTTC. This codes for CASSIRGNSYNEQFF.